What follows describes a single TCR beta chain. This sample was taken from a study of STAT5B mutations in CD4+ large granular lymphocyte leukemia. This was a survey-level run. TCRdb keeps only in-frame clones here, not all; method: immunoSEQ multiplex PCR. Counted here are several thousand clones, just under 75% occurring once; the ten biggest clones make up 1.5% to 2%. Depending on availability, patient cells were bead-separated fractions or unselected PBMC. Trimming left V 5 bases short and J 8 bases short, with 16 bases between. The germline V gene encodes CDR1 SGHVS and CDR2 FNYEAQ. The CDR3 is 14 residues long.

The rearrangement joins TRBV7-6 to TRBJ2-1; D gene uncertain. The sample taken for sequencing was PBMCs. This sequence was found in a woman aged 70-85 years with CD4+ T-cell large granular lymphocyte leukemia. The DNA for the CDR3 is TGTGCCAGCAGCCTCGGACGACTGGGGTATGAGCAGTTCTTC. It yields the protein CASSLGRLGYEQFF.